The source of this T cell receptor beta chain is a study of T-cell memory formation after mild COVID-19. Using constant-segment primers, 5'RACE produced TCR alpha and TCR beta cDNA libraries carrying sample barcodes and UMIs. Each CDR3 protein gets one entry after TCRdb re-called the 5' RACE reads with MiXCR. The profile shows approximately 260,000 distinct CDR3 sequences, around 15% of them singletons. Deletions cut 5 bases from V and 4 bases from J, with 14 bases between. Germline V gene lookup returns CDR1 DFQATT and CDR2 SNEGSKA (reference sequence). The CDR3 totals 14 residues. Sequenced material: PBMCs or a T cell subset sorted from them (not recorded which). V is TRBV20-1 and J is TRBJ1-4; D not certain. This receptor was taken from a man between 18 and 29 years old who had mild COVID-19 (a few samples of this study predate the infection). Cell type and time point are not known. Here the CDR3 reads CSAHSGGGNEKLFF. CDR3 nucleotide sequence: TGCAGTGCTCATTCGGGCGGTGGTAATGAAAAACTGTTTTTT.